Each of the 27 T cell receptor beta chains below was sequenced from the same sample in a study of preoperative IRX-2 immunotherapy in early breast cancer. Here immunoSEQ multiplex PCR was the method, and the copy in TCRdb shows in-frame clones only, minus some. This sample has 40,000 or so clones, with less than 95% found just once. The treatment: preoperative locoregional IRX-2 cytokine immunotherapy. This specimen was tumor tissue, taken after IRX-2 immunotherapy. Every receptor here comes from a human donor with breast cancer.

The genes are TRBV28 and TRBJ1-1, with 7 bases that match TRBD1. The V segment lost 6 bases and the J segment 3 bases; nucleotides outside the gene matches: 22. There are 19 residues in the CDR3. Germline assignment: CDR1 MDHEN and CDR2 SYDVKM. The CDR3 nucleotides read TGTGCCAGCAGGCACCTATTCCTCCGGGACAGAAAGGGGGACACTGAAGCTTTCTTT. This translates into CASRHLFLRDRKGDTEAFF.

This sequence joins TRBV9 and TRBJ2-5; 12 nucleotides align to TRBD2. The ends lost 0 bases at V and 6 bases at J; junction bases unmatched: 12. Germline values: CDR1 SGDLS, CDR2 YYNGEE. The CDR3 is made up of 18 amino acids. The CDR3 loop reads CASSVGGLAGGQEKTQYF. CDR3 bases: TGTGCCAGCAGCGTAGGTGGTCTAGCGGGAGGGCAGGAGAAGACCCAGTACTTC.

V usage is TRBV27 and J usage is TRBJ1-4; D remains unclear. V was trimmed by 5 bases and J by 3 bases, leaving 7 bases between them. The CDR3 consists of 13 residues. The germline V gene encodes CDR1 MNHEY and CDR2 SMNVEV (reference sequence). CDR3 amino acids: CASSRAPNEKLFF. CDR3 nucleotide sequence: TGTGCCAGCAGTCGGGCACCTAATGAAAAACTGTTTTTT.

The gene calls are TRBV27 and TRBJ2-3, with TRBD2 identical over 8 bases. The CDR3 sequence is 15 residues long. Germline V CDR1 and CDR2: MNHEY, SMNVEV (reference sequence). V gave up 8 bases and J gave up 5 bases; unmatched junction bases: 12. The CDR3 protein is CASQQDTSGIDTQYF. The CDR3 DNA reads TGTGCCAGCCAGCAGGATACTAGCGGCATAGATACGCAGTATTTT.

The rearrangement links TRBV5-4 to TRBJ2-1; D perhaps matches TRBD2 (5 bases). The V gene lost 0 bases and the J gene lost 7 bases, with 14 bases spanning the gap. CDR3 length: 15 residues. CDR1 is SGHNT and CDR2 is YYREEE in the germline V gene (reference sequence). The CDR3 region is CASSLEAGTRNEQFF. The DNA for the CDR3 is TGTGCCAGCAGCTTGGAGGCAGGAACTAGGAATGAGCAGTTCTTC.

The chain has TRBV28 and TRBJ1-3, with D possibly being TRBD1 (5 bases). The V end lost 4 bases, the J end lost 7 bases, and 17 bases lay between the germline ends. In germline, CDR1 is MDHEN, CDR2 SYDVKM. The CDR3 runs to 15 residues. CDR3 loop: CASSWTFQGANTIYF. CDR3 in DNA: TGTGCCAGCAGTTGGACCTTCCAGGGAGCGAACACCATATATTTT.

This chain connects TRBV5-4 to TRBJ2-1; D gene unclear. The V end lost 0 bases, the J end lost 10 bases, and 5 bases lay between the germline ends. There are 11 residues in the CDR3. The germline V gene encodes CDR1 SGHNT and CDR2 YYREEE (reference sequence). CDR3 loop: CASSLDLEQFF. The CDR3 DNA follows: TGTGCCAGCAGCTTGGATCTAGAGCAGTTCTTC.

The chain recombines TRBV28 with TRBJ1-2; TRBD1 is a possible D gene (6 bases). This CDR3 is built from 18 residues. The germline V gene has CDR1 MDHEN and CDR2 SYDVKM. Trimming stripped 10 bases from V and 3 bases from J, with 30 bases between. Here the CDR3 reads CAIKGPRGLLAGDYGYTF. CDR3 sequence (DNA): TGTGCCATCAAAGGGCCCCGAGGTTTATTAGCAGGGGACTATGGCTACACCTTC.

This clone was recorded only once. This chain uses TRBV30 with TRBJ1-2, with D unclear. CDR1 GTSNPN and CDR2 SVGIG come from the germline V gene (reference sequence). The CDR3 loop spans 13 amino acids. The ends were cut back, 7 bases at V and 7 bases at J, with 19 bases in the middle. DNA for the CDR3: TGTGCCTCCCGAAATAAGGGATCGCGTGGCTACACCTTC. Its translation: CASRNKGSRGYTF.

V and J are TRBV15 and TRBJ2-1; 14 nucleotides match TRBD2. With V trimmed by 2 bases and J by 0 bases, 12 bases remained unmatched. The CDR3 spans 21 residues. CDR1 and CDR2 (germline): LNHNV, YYDKDF (reference sequence). The CDR3 loop reads CATSRLPGTSGGPSSYNEQFF. CDR3 sequence (DNA): TGTGCCACCAGCAGACTACCCGGGACTAGCGGGGGCCCCAGCTCCTACAATGAGCAGTTCTTC.

This sequence joins TRBV6-1 and TRBJ2-1; 16 bases match TRBD2. J lost 9 bases, V lost 4 bases, and 12 bases had no gene match. Germline CDR1 and CDR2: MNHNS and SASEGT. This CDR3 contains 18 residues. The CDR3 DNA reads as TGTGCCAGCAGTGCGGGACTAGCGGGGGGGCCAGTCCCATCTGAGCAGTTCTTC. Amino acid sequence: CASSAGLAGGPVPSEQFF.

This rearrangement joins TRBV11-2 to TRBJ2-1; 7 nucleotides match TRBD1. This CDR3 comprises 14 residues. V lost 5 bases and J lost 4; bases outside the gene matches: 5. Germline V gives CDR1 SGHAT, CDR2 FQNNGV. The CDR3 reads CASSRQGPYNEQFF. The CDR3 DNA reads as TGTGCCAGCAGCCGACAGGGCCCGTACAATGAGCAGTTCTTC.

V gene TRBV19 combines with J gene TRBJ2-3, with TRBD2 matching 7 bases. This CDR3 contains 17 residues. J was trimmed by 2 bases and V by 3 bases; bases with no gene match: 11. Germline lookup yields CDR1 LNHDA and CDR2 SQIVND (reference sequence). This CDR3 is CASSIRAAGEITDTQYF. The CDR3 coding sequence is TGTGCCAGTAGTATTAGGGCGGCGGGAGAAATCACAGATACGCAGTATTTT.

V is TRBV29-1 and J is TRBJ2-3; possibly TRBD1 or TRBD2 for D (5 bases each). The CDR3 spans 14 residues. Per germline, CDR1 SQVTM and CDR2 ANQGSEA. V was trimmed by 0 bases and J by 2 bases, leaving 9 bases between them. The DNA of the CDR3 is TGCAGCGTTGAAGACGAGGGGTCCACAGATACGCAGTATTTT. Its translation: CSVEDEGSTDTQYF.

The chain employs TRBV5-1 and TRBJ2-7, with TRBD2 matching 8 bases. From germline, CDR1 is SGHRS and CDR2 YFSETQ. V was pared by 4 bases and J by 2 bases, with 5 bases of the junction left unmatched. This CDR3 is 14 amino acids long. CDR3 protein: CASSPVAGTYEQYF. In nucleotides, the CDR3 is TGCGCCAGCAGCCCGGTAGCGGGGACCTACGAGCAGTACTTC.

The V gene is TRBV11-2, the J gene TRBJ2-7; TRBD2 aligns across 10 bases. This CDR3 has 14 amino acids. CDR1 and CDR2 from the germline V gene are SGHAT and FQNNGV. Germline trimming cut 6 bases from V and 0 bases from J; bases unmatched to any gene: 2. The CDR3 is CASSSGRSSYEQYF. DNA of the CDR3: TGTGCCAGCAGTAGCGGGAGGAGCTCCTACGAGCAGTACTTC.

The V and J genes are TRBV18 and TRBJ1-4; 9 positions match TRBD1. This CDR3 contains 15 residues. Germline values: CDR1 KGHSH, CDR2 LQKENI. Trimming removed 2 bases from V and 4 bases from J; junction bases left unmatched: 2. CDR3 in amino acids: CASSPTGQGNEKLFF. CDR3 nucleotides: TGTGCCAGCTCACCAACGGGACAGGGTAATGAAAAACTGTTTTTT.

This chain links TRBV28 with TRBJ2-3; D gene unclear. Germline values: CDR1 MDHEN, CDR2 SYDVKM. The CDR3 extends over 12 amino acids. Trimming stripped 6 bases from V and 4 bases from J, with 8 bases between. The CDR3 protein is CASRRFPDTQYF. The CDR3 region has the DNA TGTGCCAGCAGACGATTCCCAGATACGCAGTATTTT. Variable domain in full (rest from reference TRBV28 and TRBJ2-3): DVKVTQSSRYLVKRTGEKVFLECVQDMDHENMFWYRQDPGLGLRLIYFSYDVKMKEKGDIPEGYSVSREKKERFSLILESASTNQTSMYLCASRRFPDTQYFGPGTRLTVL.

The chain carries TRBV4-1 and TRBJ2-1; D remains ambiguous. Germline CDR1 is MGHRA and CDR2 is YSYEKL. This CDR3 is 11 amino acids long. Trimming shortened V by 0 bases and J by 6 bases, and 0 bases separated the two germline ends. DNA of the CDR3: TGCGCCAGCAGCCAAGACAATGAGCAGTTCTTC. This encodes CASSQDNEQFF.

The genes are TRBV7-3 and TRBJ2-1; TRBD2 matches at 10 bases. Unmatched junction bases numbered 5, after V lost 4 bases and J lost 2 bases. In germline, CDR1 is SGHTA, CDR2 FQGTGA. CDR3 size: 16 residues. CDR3 in DNA: TGTGCCAGCAGCTCCCGTACTAGCGGGGCCTACAATGAGCAGTTCTTC. Translation gives CASSSRTSGAYNEQFF. The full variable domain, in which reference TRBV7-3 and TRBJ2-1 provide the parts outside the CDR3, is GAGVSQTPSNKVTEKGKYVELRCDPISGHTALYWYRQSLGQGPEFLIYFQGTGAADDSGLPNDRFFAVRPEGSVSTLKIQRTERGDSAVYLCASSSRTSGAYNEQFFGPGTRLTVL.

The genes are TRBV7-2 and TRBJ2-5, with 9 bases lining up with TRBD2. Looked up from germline, CDR1 is SGHTA and CDR2 is FQGNSA. The V gene end was trimmed by 1 base and the J gene end by 6 bases; junction bases not matched to a gene: 6. The CDR3 is 15 residues long. Here the CDR3 DNA reads TGTGCCAGCAGCTTAGATGGCGGGAGGGGGCAGACCCAGTACTTC. This encodes CASSLDGGRGQTQYF.

The chain joins TRBV7-3 to TRBJ2-2, with 13 nucleotides matching TRBD2. V shed 2 bases, J shed 7 bases, and the junction held 10 bases outside the gene matches. The V gene's germline CDR1 is SGHTA and CDR2 FQGTGA. The CDR3 extends over 18 amino acids. The CDR3 loop reads CASSLGTSGIPPDGELFF. The DNA for the CDR3 is TGTGCCAGCAGCTTAGGGACTAGCGGGATACCTCCCGACGGGGAGCTGTTTTTT.

For the CDR3, the DNA is TGCGCCAGCAGCGACAGGACTAGCGGCATAGCGGAGACCCAGTACTTC. Its protein is CASSDRTSGIAETQYF. The chain recombines TRBV5-1 with TRBJ2-5, with 10 bases aligning to TRBD2. Germline V gene lookup returns CDR1 SGHRS and CDR2 YFSETQ. The junction had 11 bases not matched to a gene; V was cut back by 4 bases and J by 5 bases. The CDR3 is 16 amino acids.

The CDR3 DNA is TGCAGTGCTCTCAGGGGAGAAAAACTGTTTTTT. Residues: CSALRGEKLFF. The rearrangement joins TRBV20-1 to TRBJ1-4; D is perhaps TRBD1 (6 bases). Per germline, CDR1 DFQATT and CDR2 SNEGSKA (reference sequence). V lost 5 bases and J lost 8, with 9 bases in between. The CDR3 has 11 residues.

The table lists this clone with a count of one. The CDR3 region has the DNA TGTGCCAGCAGCTTAAACACAGCCTACAATGAGCAGTTCTTC. Its translation: CASSLNTAYNEQFF. The chain combines TRBV11-1 with TRBJ2-1; D is undetermined. Germline V lookup: CDR1 SGHAT, CDR2 FQDESV (reference sequence). V was clipped by 2 bases and J by 2 bases, with 7 bases between them. The CDR3 has 14 amino acids. Supplemented by reference TRBV11-1 and TRBJ2-1, the full variable domain reads EAEVAQSPRYKITEKSQAVAFWCDPISGHATLYWYRQILGQGPELLVQFQDESVVDDSQLPKDRFSAERLKGVDSTLKIQPAELGDSAMYLCASSLNTAYNEQFFGPGTRLTVL.

The CDR3 sequence is CASSIQGPRQTQYF. The CDR3 DNA follows: TGTGCCAGTAGTATTCAGGGACCCCGCCAGACCCAGTACTTC. This chain connects TRBV19 to TRBJ2-5, with D tentatively TRBD1 or TRBD2 (5 bases each). CDR1 and CDR2 (germline): LNHDA, SQIVND (reference sequence). The CDR3 loop spans 14 amino acids. The ends were cut back, 3 bases at V and 6 bases at J, with 14 bases in the middle.

The chain employs TRBV19 and TRBJ2-1; 7 nucleotides line up with TRBD2. Germline V CDR1 and CDR2: LNHDA, SQIVND (reference sequence). Trimming removed 11 bases from V and 3 bases from J; junction bases left unmatched: 7. This CDR3 contains 13 residues. As DNA, the CDR3 is TGTGCCGCCTCCCTAGCGGACTACAATGAGCAGTTCTTC. Translated, it gives CAASLADYNEQFF.